This record looks at one T cell receptor beta chain sequence and its context. This specimen belongs to a study of blood T cell repertoires in COVID-19. Overall study: Italy, Spain and the United States were the sources of the convalescent and acute COVID-19 samples.

Germline CDR1 reads SGHRS; CDR2 reads YFSETQ. This CDR3 is built from 14 residues. V was pared by 3 bases and J by 3 bases, with 4 bases of the junction left unmatched. As originally analysed: From reference gene primer amplification, estimates of nucleated cell counts were derived. Sequencing used immunoSEQ multiplex PCR; TCRdb keeps in-frame clones, though not all of them. For V, J and clone size, that table is used; D and trimming come from the DNA. Of 350,000 or so clones listed, more than 70% are singletons. The rearrangement joins TRBV5-1 to TRBJ2-7; 9 bases are shared with TRBD2. Sequenced: peripheral blood. The sequence came from a man between 25 and 39 years old with active or convalescent COVID-19. The CDR3 sequence: CASSSGLAGYEQYF. CDR3 sequence (DNA): TGCGCCAGCAGCTCGGGACTAGCCGGCTACGAGCAGTACTTC. The full variable domain, with the rest looked up from reference TRBV5-1 and TRBJ2-7, is KAGVTQTPRYLIKTRGQQVTLSCSPISGHRSVSWYQQTPGQGLQFLFEYFSETQRNKGNFPGRFSGRQFSNSRSEMNVSTLELGDSALYLCASSSGLAGYEQYFGPGTRLTVT.